Below, one T cell receptor (beta chain) is given with its context. This receptor's antigen is unknown. One base away there is no much larger clone; base qualities are not given. The collaborating institutions used their own protocols to collect whole blood in K2EDTA tubes. For TCRbeta analysis, collaborators shipped samples as frozen whole blood, isolated PBMCs, or DNA extracted from either of those sample types. The source of the sample is a study of blood T cell repertoires in COVID-19 (TCRdb year 2020). At the level of the whole study: Collaborator samples came from the United States, Italy and Spain and covered acute and convalescent phases of COVID-19. The prospective study material was composed of cDNA or gDNA derived from T cells, B-cell-depleted T cells, or PBMCs. Subjects who had been exposed to COVID-19, were actively infected with it, or had recovered from it provided the deeply sampled blood TCRbeta repertoires that made up the dataset. The repertoires were released in a freely available public database intended as a resource for research on the immune response to SARS-CoV-2. Samples came from the ongoing ImmuneRACE study (first 160 participants) plus 1,254 subjects from 6 global collaborators. Sample metadata almost always included a de-identified subject ID, COVID-19 status, age in years and sex. Where available, HLA class I and class II types were taken from metadata supplied by the sample provider and were not determined by assay-based typing.

Via the germline V gene, CDR1 is MGHRA and CDR2 YSYEKL. Including cysteine and phenylalanine, the CDR3 has 13 amino acids. Just CDR3 DNA is preserved here, 39 bases in frame from base 1. Trimming at the junction amounts to 0 bases on V and 5 bases on J, and the germline ends lie 7 bases apart. The immunoSEQ Assay, a bias-controlled multiplex PCR, was used to amplify TCRbeta CDR3 regions from genomic DNA. The authors' analysis ran thus. The number of nucleated cells in each sample was estimated by amplification of reference gene primers within the assay. Sequence reads were collapsed and filtered to measure the absolute abundance of every unique TCRbeta CDR3 rearrangement. For each sample, productive Simpson clonality was calculated as the square root of Simpson's diversity index across productive rearrangements. TCRdb's version of the immuneACCESS table is confined to in-frame rearrangements and falls short of the full clone set. An unresolved V gene accounts for under half of the shortfall where checked; the remainder is of unknown origin. That table gives V, J and clone size, and the DNA gave D and trimming. Counted in this sample were roughly 60,000 clones; roughly 92% of them appeared once. The biggest ten clones account for around 6% of the sample.

The investigation overall reported the following: The amount of clinical and demographic metadata varied by source and participant and was provided uncurated.

Specimen: peripheral blood. This clonotype was sampled from a human donor in a cohort sampled during active COVID-19. The rearrangement combines TRBV4-1 with TRBJ1-1; a tentative D call is TRBD1 (5 bases match). The bases are TGCGCCAGCAGCCAAGAAGGGGAAACTGAAGCTTTCTTT. This translates into CASSQEGETEAFF.